The following is a T cell receptor beta chain sequence with its context. What it binds is unknown. These data originate in a study of cytomegalovirus exposure and HLA in healthy donors. PCR employed 60 Vbeta and 13 Jbeta primers. Original processing notes: The authors later counted 75 million to 90 million unique TCR beta chains, roughly 10 million of them shared. Only in-frame clones appear in the TCRdb table, and some are missing; sequencing was by immunoSEQ multiplex PCR. V, J and clone size are taken as reported in that table, and D and trimming were inferred from the DNA itself. The sample holds about 170,000 clones. The ends were cut back, 3 bases at V and 12 bases at J, with 15 bases in the middle. This CDR3 is 12 amino acids long. Germline CDR1 is SGHNT and CDR2 is YYREEE (reference sequence). Overall study results and limits: Among the sequence variants, a highly shared cluster was likely an artifact of sequencing. Productive rates of about 87% or about 30% were seen for most TCR beta V segments in an earlier analysis.

Sequenced material: PBMCs. The TCR originated in a woman younger than 35 in good health and CMV-seropositive. V usage is TRBV5-4 and J usage is TRBJ1-1; the D is unclear. CDR3 DNA sequence: TGTGCCAGCAGCTCGTCCCCCAAAGCTACTTTCTTT. This translates into CASSSSPKATFF. The entire variable domain, with the rest obtained from reference TRBV5-4 and TRBJ1-1, is as follows: ETGVTQSPTHLIKTRGQQVTLRCSSQSGHNTVSWYQQALGQGPQFIFQYYREEENGRGNFPPRFSGLQFPNYSSELNVNALELDDSALYLCASSSSPKATFFGQGTRLTVV.